These 17 T cell receptor beta chains came from one sample sequenced in a study of T cells after posttransplantation cyclophosphamide. This table comes from immunoSEQ multiplex PCR, and its TCRdb copy is limited to in-frame clones, with some not included. There are 40,000 to 55,000 clones in the sample, none observed a single time. Sequenced input: PBMCs. Receptors originate from a man aged 40-49 years in good health, CMV-negative, and a related stem cell transplant donor.

This clone was observed a few times. The chain recombines TRBV28 with TRBJ2-5; 9 nucleotides line up with TRBD2. Matching the DNA end better, TRBJ2-7 makes the J call doubtful. Germline V gives CDR1 MDHEN, CDR2 SYDVKM. The length of the CDR3 is 16 residues. The CDR3 nucleotides read TGTGCCAGCAGTTTGTCAGTCGCGGGAGGGCTCGACGAGCAGTACTTC. Protein sequence: CASSLSVAGGLDEQYF.

This clone has more than one count but fewer than ten. A much larger clonotype is one base distant, so this may be a read error. V usage is TRBV6-1 and J usage is TRBJ2-3, with 9 bases aligning to TRBD2. Unmatched junction bases numbered 3, after V lost 5 bases and J lost 0 bases. The CDR3 is 15 amino acids. Germline V gene sequence: CDR1 MNHNS, CDR2 SASEGT. CDR3 in amino acids: CASSSTSGSTDTQYF. CDR3 DNA sequence: TGTGCCAGCAGTTCCACTAGCGGGAGCACAGATACGCAGTATTTT.

This clone has ten or more counts. The CDR3 loop is CASSRPTVTGDTQYF. For the CDR3, the DNA is TGTGCCAGCAGCAGACCAACCGTAACGGGGGATACGCAGTATTTT. The J gene is TRBJ2-3, the V gene TRBV5-4; tentative D call: TRBD2 (5 bases). V was clipped by 4 bases and J by 6 bases, with 18 bases between them. The length of the CDR3 is 15 residues. Germline V gene sequence: CDR1 SGHNT, CDR2 YYREEE (reference sequence). The full variable domain, completed using reference TRBV5-4 and TRBJ2-3, is ETGVTQSPTHLIKTRGQQVTLRCSSQSGHNTVSWYQQALGQGPQFIFQYYREEENGRGNFPPRFSGLQFPNYSSELNVNALELDDSALYLCASSRPTVTGDTQYFGPGTRLTVL.

This clone has ten or more counts. V is TRBV28 and J is TRBJ1-4; perhaps TRBD1 as D (5 bases). Trimming shortened V by 4 bases and J by 8 bases, and 11 bases separated the two germline ends. This CDR3 is 13 amino acids long. Germline CDR1 reads MDHEN; CDR2 reads SYDVKM. The DNA for the CDR3 is TGTGCCAGCAGTTCGGACATTCGGGAAAAACTGTTTTTT. Translated: CASSSDIREKLFF.

The sample holds many counts of this clone. The rearrangement joins TRBV28 to TRBJ2-3, with 16 bases identical to TRBD2. This CDR3 region has 17 residues. V trimming: 5 bases; J trimming: 6 bases; junction bases outside the gene matches: 8. Germline loops: CDR1 MDHEN, CDR2 SYDVKM. CDR3 coding DNA: TGTGCCAGCAGTGTACCGGGACTAGCGGGAGGGCGTGATACGCAGTATTTT. This sequence encodes CASSVPGLAGGRDTQYF.

This clone has a count of ten or more. This sequence joins TRBV6-6 and TRBJ2-3, with TRBD2 matching 8 bases. The CDR3 has 15 residues. Unmatched junction bases numbered 11, after V lost 1 base and J lost 11 bases. The germline CDR1 and CDR2 sequences are MNHNY and SVGAGI (reference sequence). CDR3 sequence: CASSYFRSTSGLQYF. The CDR3 bases are TGTGCCAGCAGTTACTTTCGGAGTACTAGCGGACTGCAGTATTTT.

This clone showed up many times. The genes are TRBV5-5 and TRBJ1-1; D gene ambiguous. CDR3 length equals 13 residues. The germline V gene has CDR1 SGHKS and CDR2 YYEKEE (reference sequence). The V end was cut by 4 bases, the J end by 1 base, with 8 bases between. CDR3 protein: CASSPNTNTEAFF. The CDR3 region has the DNA TGTGCCAGCAGCCCCAACACGAACACTGAAGCTTTCTTT.

This clone was seen repeatedly, ten times or more. The chain is built from TRBV25-1 and TRBJ2-5; perhaps TRBD1 as D (7 bases). The CDR3 runs 13 residues. Germline V gene data show CDR1 as MGHDK and CDR2 as SYGVNS. V was cut by 5 bases and J by 2 bases, with 9 bases left in between. CDR3 region: CASSPGGQETQYF. Written as DNA, the CDR3 is TGTGCCAGCAGTCCAGGGGGGCAAGAGACCCAGTACTTC.

This clone was seen at least ten times. V usage is TRBV19 and J usage is TRBJ1-2; 8 bases match TRBD1. This CDR3 has 14 amino acids. V shed 5 bases, J shed 1 base, and the junction held 3 bases outside the gene matches. Germline assignment: CDR1 LNHDA and CDR2 SQIVND (reference sequence). DNA of the CDR3: TGTGCCAGTAGTTACAGGGGGTTTAACTATGGCTACACCTTC. Its translation is CASSYRGFNYGYTF. Looking up the rest from reference TRBV19 and TRBJ1-2 gives the full variable domain: DGGITQSPKYLFRKEGQNVTLSCEQNLNHDAMYWYRQDPGQGLRLIYYSQIVNDFQKGDIAEGYSVSREKKESFPLTVTSAQKNPTAFYLCASSYRGFNYGYTFGSGTRLTVV.

This clone was observed at least ten times. The rearrangement uses TRBV7-8 and TRBJ1-1, with a possible D match to TRBD1 (6 bases). The germline CDR1 and CDR2 sequences are SGHVS and FQNEAQ. V dropped 0 bases and J dropped 4 bases, with 15 bases sitting between them. The CDR3 extends over 16 amino acids. CDR3 nucleotide sequence: TGTGCCAGCAGCTTAGCGGGGGGGGTAGGGGGCACTGAAGCTTTCTTT. Translation gives CASSLAGGVGGTEAFF.

This clone showed up many times. This chain connects TRBV28 to TRBJ2-5; weak D call: TRBD1 (6 bases). CDR3 length: 14 residues. From germline, CDR1 is MDHEN and CDR2 SYDVKM. Trimming cost V 4 bases and J 7 bases, with 16 bases left between them. The CDR3 DNA reads as TGTGCCAGCAGTTGGGGACAATCCGTAGGGACCCAGTACTTC. This translates into CASSWGQSVGTQYF.

In this sample, this clone turned up many times. The V gene is TRBV7-9, the J gene TRBJ2-1; 11 bases are shared with TRBD2. The J segment lost 8 bases and the V segment lost 6 bases, leaving 3 bases of the junction unmatched. From germline, CDR1 is SEHNR and CDR2 FQNEAQ (reference sequence). The CDR3 has 13 amino acids. CDR3 protein: CASRLAGVDEQFF. The CDR3 bases are TGTGCCAGCAGACTAGCGGGAGTTGATGAGCAGTTCTTC.

This clone was seen at least ten times. This chain joins TRBV5-4 and TRBJ2-3; possible D gene TRBD1, 5 bases. Deletions cut 1 base from V and 3 bases from J, with 6 bases between. CDR1 is SGHNT, CDR2 YYREEE, per germline (reference sequence). The CDR3 is made up of 13 amino acids. CDR3 coding DNA: TGTGCCAGCAGCTTGCAGGGTACAGATACGCAGTATTTT. Amino acid sequence: CASSLQGTDTQYF.

This clone was observed many times. The V and J genes are TRBV29-1 and TRBJ1-1; D uncertain. Trimming shortened V by 5 bases and J by 1 base, and 5 bases separated the two germline ends. The length of the CDR3 is 11 residues. Germline V gives CDR1 SQVTM, CDR2 ANQGSEA. CDR3 nucleotide sequence: TGCAGCGTTAACGGGAACACTGAAGCTTTCTTT. Its protein product is CSVNGNTEAFF.

This clone was observed many times. The rearrangement joins TRBV6-5 to TRBJ1-2; TRBD1 matches 9 bases. Germline V gene lookup returns CDR1 MNHEY and CDR2 SVGAGI. The CDR3 is made up of 15 amino acids. Trimming removed 2 bases from V and 8 bases from J; junction bases left unmatched: 9. CDR3 nucleotides: TGTGCCAGCAGTTACACCGGGACAGGGCGATACGGCTACACCTTC. Residues: CASSYTGTGRYGYTF.

Many counts were recorded for this clone. The chain links TRBV6-5 to TRBJ1-3; 9 bases agree with TRBD1. After removal of 8 bases from V and 7 bases from J, the junction contained 12 bases not matched to a gene. CDR3 size: 15 residues. The germline gives CDR1 MNHEY, CDR2 SVGAGI. The CDR3, as DNA: TGTGCCAGCGGGAGGGGACAGGGTCTATCGAACACCATATATTTT. This codes for CASGRGQGLSNTIYF.

This clone came up many times. The CDR3 spells CASSPTPSGNYGYTF. Here the CDR3 DNA reads TGTGCCAGCAGCCCCACGCCCTCGGGTAACTATGGCTACACCTTC. This sequence joins TRBV28 and TRBJ1-2, with unresolved D. The germline V gene encodes CDR1 MDHEN and CDR2 SYDVKM. The CDR3 has 15 residues. The ends were cut back, 6 bases at V and 1 base at J, with 15 bases in the middle.